A single sample gave rise to the 30 T cell receptor beta chains below, sequenced in a study of cytomegalovirus exposure and HLA in healthy donors. Amplification used 60 Vbeta primers and 13 Jbeta primers. Clones were sequenced by immunoSEQ multiplex PCR, and TCRdb holds only the in-frame ones, with some missing. The sample gives about 110,000 clones, about four fifths of which show up once; about 1.5% is in the top ten. Sequencing was performed on PBMCs. All receptors derive from a man between 45 and 60 years old in good health and CMV-seronegative.

The gene calls are TRBV19 and TRBJ1-5; D possibly corresponds to TRBD1 (5 bases). Germline CDR1 reads LNHDA; CDR2 reads SQIVND (reference sequence). The CDR3 loop spans 14 amino acids. With 3 bases removed from V and 4 bases from J, the gap between germline ends came to 10 bases. The chain's CDR3 is CASSIGRTNQPQHF. The CDR3 nucleotides read TGTGCCAGTAGTATCGGAAGGACAAATCAGCCCCAGCATTTT.

This clone was observed a handful of times. J is TRBJ2-6 and V is TRBV19; D is possibly TRBD1 (6 bases). There are 17 residues in the CDR3. Between the trimmed V and J ends, which lost 3 bases and 1 base, there was a span of 13 bases. Germline-derived CDR1 and CDR2 are LNHDA and SQIVND (reference sequence). The CDR3 coding sequence is TGTGCCAGTAGTATTTCTCCCGGACAGTCTGGGGCCAACGTCCTGACTTTC. It specifies CASSISPGQSGANVLTF.

The genes are TRBV2 and TRBJ1-6, with a tentative D call TRBD1 (5 bases). The CDR3 is 12 amino acids. The V gene's germline CDR1 is SNHLY and CDR2 FYNNEI. The V end was cut by 5 bases, the J end by 7 bases, with 6 bases between. CDR3 sequence reads: CASSPGNSPLHF. CDR3 nucleotides: TGTGCCAGCAGTCCAGGGAATTCACCCCTCCACTTT.

The V and J genes are TRBV6-4 and TRBJ1-2; D is unclear. V lost 1 base to trimming and J lost 7 bases, with 16 bases between them. This CDR3 has 15 amino acids. In germline, CDR1 is MRHNA, CDR2 SNTAGT. The CDR3 bases are TGTGCCAGCAGTGACTTCAAAGACGGGTTTGGTGGCTACACCTTC. Protein: CASSDFKDGFGGYTF.

This clone has only one observation. This rearrangement joins TRBV27 to TRBJ1-3; a weak D match, TRBD1 (5 bases). Germline assignment: CDR1 MNHEY and CDR2 SMNVEV (reference sequence). This CDR3 has 15 residues. The V end was cut by 4 bases, the J end by 1 base, with 11 bases between. The CDR3 coding sequence is TGTGCCAGCAGTTCCACCGACAGATCTGGAAACACCATATATTTT. Protein sequence: CASSSTDRSGNTIYF.

The J gene is TRBJ1-1, the V gene TRBV2, with a weak D call TRBD1 (6 bases). The V end was cut by 2 bases, the J end by 1 base, with 11 bases between. The V gene's germline CDR1 is SNHLY and CDR2 FYNNEI. The CDR3 is made up of 15 amino acids. The CDR3 DNA reads TGTGCCAGCAGTGAAACAGGGCGAGGGAACACTGAAGCTTTCTTT. As protein: CASSETGRGNTEAFF. Complete variable domain (other parts from reference TRBV2 and TRBJ1-1): EPEVTQTPSHQVTQMGQEVILRCVPISNHLYFYWYRQILGQKVEFLVSFYNNEISEKSEIFDDQFSVERPDGSNFTLKIRSTKLEDSAMYFCASSETGRGNTEAFFGQGTRLTVV.

The chain couples TRBV19 to TRBJ1-1, with D uncertain. There are 13 residues in the CDR3. The germline CDR1 and CDR2 sequences are LNHDA and SQIVND (reference sequence). Trimming removed 7 bases at V and 5 bases at J, with 14 bases between. In nucleotides, the CDR3 is TGTGCCAGTACCCTAGGAGCCGTGACTGAAGCTTTCTTT. Translation: CASTLGAVTEAFF.

V usage is TRBV20-1 and J usage is TRBJ1-5; the match to TRBD1 covers 8 bases. The CDR3 totals 11 residues. The germline V gene encodes CDR1 DFQATT and CDR2 SNEGSKA (reference sequence). After removal of 5 bases from V and 11 bases from J, the junction contained 5 bases not matched to a gene. CDR3 in DNA: TGCAGTGCTGGACAGGGTTCCGCCCAGCATTTT. Its translation is CSAGQGSAQHF.

The V gene is TRBV25-1, the J gene TRBJ2-2; the D gene is possibly TRBD1 (5 bases). The germline V and J ends were trimmed by 6 bases and 1 base, with 9 bases remaining between them. The CDR3 loop spans 14 amino acids. Per germline, CDR1 MGHDK and CDR2 SYGVNS. CDR3 amino acids: CASSDSLNTGELFF. CDR3 in DNA: TGTGCCAGCAGCGACAGTTTGAACACCGGGGAGCTGTTTTTT.

V gene TRBV19 combines with J gene TRBJ2-1; 8 bases align to TRBD2. The germline V gene encodes CDR1 LNHDA and CDR2 SQIVND (reference sequence). The V segment lost 3 bases and the J segment 0 bases; nucleotides outside the gene matches: 4. The CDR3 contains 16 residues. CDR3 nucleotide sequence: TGTGCCAGTAGTATTTTAGCGGGGAGCTCCTACAATGAGCAGTTCTTC. Translation gives CASSILAGSSYNEQFF.

The genes are TRBV6-5 and TRBJ2-7; 8 bases match TRBD2. The germline gives CDR1 MNHEY, CDR2 SVGAGI. The CDR3 has 13 residues. Trimming took 6 bases from V and 5 from J; bases not matched to a gene: 6. The CDR3 is CASRVAGQDEQYF. CDR3 DNA sequence: TGTGCCAGCAGAGTAGCGGGGCAAGACGAGCAGTACTTC.

This sequence joins TRBV27 and TRBJ1-6; 8 bases are shared with TRBD1. With 0 bases clipped from V and 8 bases from J, the junction kept 3 bases outside the gene matches. The CDR3 contains 15 residues. Germline loops: CDR1 MNHEY, CDR2 SMNVEV (reference sequence). DNA of the CDR3: TGTGCCAGCAGTTTATCTCGACAGGGGCATTCACCCCTCCACTTT. This encodes CASSLSRQGHSPLHF.

The chain recombines TRBV6-4 with TRBJ2-1, with D tentatively TRBD2 (5 bases). The CDR3 has 16 amino acids. Trimming removed 0 bases from V and 2 bases from J, with 11 bases in between. Germline CDR1 and CDR2: MRHNA and SNTAGT. CDR3 loop: CASSDSEGITYNEQFF. CDR3 coding DNA: TGTGCCAGCAGTGACTCTGAGGGTATCACCTACAATGAGCAGTTCTTC.

This chain connects TRBV30 to TRBJ1-1; TRBD1 might be the D (5 bases). The germline V gene encodes CDR1 GTSNPN and CDR2 SVGIG (reference sequence). This CDR3 contains 11 residues. V shed 3 bases and J shed 5 bases, with 7 bases lying between them. The chain's CDR3 is CAWRGGTEAFF. CDR3 sequence (DNA): TGTGCCTGGAGGGGGGGGACTGAAGCTTTCTTT. Full variable domain (outside the CDR3, taken from reference TRBV30 and TRBJ1-1): SQTIHQWPATLVQPVGSPLSLECTVEGTSNPNLYWYRQAAGRGLQLLFYSVGIGQISSEVPQNLSASRPQDRQFILSSKKLLLSDSGFYLCAWRGGTEAFFGQGTRLTVV.

The J gene is TRBJ1-5, the V gene TRBV6-1; possible D gene TRBD1, 5 bases. The CDR3 is made up of 14 amino acids. The germline CDR1 and CDR2 sequences are MNHNS and SASEGT. The V end lost 2 bases, the J end lost 4 bases, and 9 bases lay between the germline ends. CDR3 residues: CASSERPGNQPQHF. DNA for the CDR3: TGTGCCAGCAGTGAAAGGCCAGGGAATCAGCCCCAGCATTTT.

This chain connects TRBV7-9 to TRBJ2-7; 10 positions match TRBD1. The CDR3 contains 14 residues. CDR1 is SEHNR and CDR2 is FQNEAQ in the germline V gene (reference sequence). The CDR3 sequence is CSSSRDRGSYEQYV. The CDR3 bases are TGTTCCAGCTCCCGGGACAGGGGTTCCTACGAGCAGTACGTC.

V usage is TRBV5-1 and J usage is TRBJ1-2; D remains unclear. Germline assignment: CDR1 SGHRS and CDR2 YFSETQ. The CDR3 runs 12 residues. Deletions cut 4 bases from V and 3 bases from J, with 7 bases between. The CDR3 nucleotides read TGCGCCAGCAGCCCCCAGGACTATGGCTACACCTTC. It encodes CASSPQDYGYTF. Drawing the rest from reference TRBV5-1 and TRBJ1-2, the complete variable domain is KAGVTQTPRYLIKTRGQQVTLSCSPISGHRSVSWYQQTPGQGLQFLFEYFSETQRNKGNFPGRFSGRQFSNSRSEMNVSTLELGDSALYLCASSPQDYGYTFGSGTRLTVV.

The chain couples TRBV6-4 to TRBJ1-1; 7 bases are shared with TRBD1. The V segment lost 7 bases and the J segment 1 base; nucleotides outside the gene matches: 12. This CDR3 has 16 amino acids. CDR1 is MRHNA and CDR2 is SNTAGT in the germline V gene. The CDR3 DNA reads as TGTGCCAGCAAGGCGACAGGGCTTACATCGAACACTGAAGCTTTCTTT. Translating gives CASKATGLTSNTEAFF.

This clone has just a few counts. The chain is built from TRBV6-1 and TRBJ1-3; the D is unclear. The CDR3 contains 14 residues. Between the trimmed V and J ends, which lost 6 bases and 0 bases, there was a span of 9 bases. Germline CDR1 and CDR2: MNHNS and SASEGT. This CDR3 is CASRAPSSGNTIYF. The CDR3 DNA is TGTGCCAGCAGAGCACCAAGCTCTGGAAACACCATATATTTT.

V is TRBV9 and J is TRBJ1-6, with 9 bases identical to TRBD1. Germline lookup yields CDR1 SGDLS and CDR2 YYNGEE. With V trimmed by 3 bases and J by 10 bases, 11 bases remained unmatched. This CDR3 has 16 residues. The CDR3 here is CASSARPGTGTSPLHF. The CDR3 DNA sequence: TGTGCCAGCAGCGCAAGACCCGGGACAGGGACCTCACCCCTCCACTTT.

The chain is built from TRBV5-8 and TRBJ2-1; TRBD1 agrees at 7 bases. With 0 bases clipped from V and 12 bases from J, the junction kept 9 bases outside the gene matches. Germline V gene lookup returns CDR1 SGHTS and CDR2 YDEGEE. There are 14 residues in the CDR3. The CDR3 bases are TGTGCCAGCAGCTTGGTTGGGCCGTACAGGGGGCAGTTCTTC. Residues: CASSLVGPYRGQFF. The full variable domain, in which reference TRBV5-8 and TRBJ2-1 provide the parts outside the CDR3, is EAGVTQSPTHLIKTRGQQATLRCSPISGHTSVYWYQQALGLGLQFLLWYDEGEERNRGNFPPRFSGRQFPNYSSELNVNALELEDSALYLCASSLVGPYRGQFFGPGTRLTVL.

The V gene is TRBV5-6, the J gene TRBJ2-2; a weak D match, TRBD1 (5 bases). V was cut by 6 bases and J by 5 bases, with 14 bases left in between. CDR3 length equals 14 residues. Germline values: CDR1 SGHDT, CDR2 YYEEEE. The DNA of the CDR3 is TGTGCCAGCAAGAGGCAGGGATTAACCGGGGAGCTGTTTTTT. Its translation: CASKRQGLTGELFF.

This clone was seen more than once but under ten times. The gene calls are TRBV6-5 and TRBJ2-1; TRBD2 aligns across 12 bases. Germline V CDR1 and CDR2: MNHEY, SVGAGI. The CDR3 sequence is 14 residues long. V dropped 6 bases and J dropped 7; count of bases not matched to a gene: 4. The CDR3 reads CASRLTSGGNEQFF. CDR3 nucleotide sequence: TGTGCCAGCAGGCTTACTAGCGGGGGGAATGAGCAGTTCTTC.

The chain joins TRBV5-4 to TRBJ1-1; 11 bases map to TRBD1. The CDR3 sequence is 15 residues long. Germline trimming cut 7 bases from V and 6 bases from J; bases unmatched to any gene: 11. CDR1 and CDR2 (germline): SGHNT, YYREEE (reference sequence). In DNA, the CDR3 is TGTGCCAGCCTAGACAGGACAGGGGGCAATTCTGAAGCTTTCTTT. This encodes CASLDRTGGNSEAFF.

V usage is TRBV5-6 and J usage is TRBJ1-3, with a tentative D call TRBD1 (5 bases). The CDR3 loop spans 15 amino acids. CDR1 is SGHDT, CDR2 YYEEEE, per germline. Trimming took 0 bases from V and 0 from J, leaving 7 bases between them. The CDR3 coding sequence is TGTGCCAGCAGCTTGGACAGGCACTCTGGAAACACCATATATTTT. Translation gives CASSLDRHSGNTIYF.

The chain has TRBV19 and TRBJ1-5; tentative D call: TRBD1 (6 bases). The V end lost 5 bases, the J end lost 4 bases, and 12 bases lay between the germline ends. The CDR3 sequence is 14 residues long. Germline lookup yields CDR1 LNHDA and CDR2 SQIVND (reference sequence). CDR3 residues: CASSVQGPNQPQHF. The DNA of the CDR3 is TGTGCCAGTAGTGTACAGGGACCGAATCAGCCCCAGCATTTT. The full variable domain, with the rest looked up from reference TRBV19 and TRBJ1-5, is DGGITQSPKYLFRKEGQNVTLSCEQNLNHDAMYWYRQDPGQGLRLIYYSQIVNDFQKGDIAEGYSVSREKKESFPLTVTSAQKNPTAFYLCASSVQGPNQPQHFGDGTRLSIL.

The rearrangement uses TRBV28 and TRBJ1-4; a weak D match, TRBD1 (6 bases). In germline, CDR1 is MDHEN, CDR2 SYDVKM. The germline V and J ends were trimmed by 10 bases and 4 bases, with 10 bases remaining between them. This CDR3 region has 12 residues. CDR3 bases: TGTGCCATTACGGACAGTAATGAAAAACTGTTTTTT. Translated: CAITDSNEKLFF.

V and J are TRBV5-1 and TRBJ2-5; possibly TRBD2 for D (5 bases). CDR3 size: 13 residues. Trimming took off 9 bases at V and 5 bases at J, with 17 bases between the two ends. Per germline, CDR1 SGHRS and CDR2 YFSETQ. The CDR3 loop reads CATSLGVDETQYF. For the CDR3, the DNA is TGCGCCACCTCCTTGGGAGTGGACGAGACCCAGTACTTC.

The chain recombines TRBV4-1 with TRBJ2-3; 7 bases fit TRBD1. J lost 7 bases, V lost 5 bases, and 12 bases had no gene match. The CDR3 totals 15 residues. From germline, CDR1 is MGHRA and CDR2 YSYEKL. This CDR3 reads CASSSRDSSHYTQYF. The CDR3 DNA is TGCGCCAGCAGCTCTCGGGACAGCAGCCATTATACGCAGTATTTT.

This clone has a single count. This chain uses TRBV6-1 with TRBJ1-5; 7 bases match TRBD1. V lost 1 base and J lost 4; bases outside the gene matches: 7. This CDR3 region has 16 residues. Germline assignment: CDR1 MNHNS and CDR2 SASEGT. This CDR3 is CASSEGRQGGNQPQHF. CDR3 DNA sequence: TGTGCCAGCAGTGAAGGAAGACAGGGAGGAAATCAGCCCCAGCATTTT.